The rows below give T cell receptor beta chains drawn from one sample of a study of OX40 agonist ivuxolimab in advanced cancers. Here immunoSEQ multiplex PCR was the method, and the copy in TCRdb shows in-frame clones only, minus some. Of about 81,000 clones in the sample, 88% were seen once. This sample comprised CD4+ or CD8+ T cells sorted from blood, obtained in a trial of the OX40 agonist ivuxolimab. The receptors shown here come from an adult with an advanced solid tumor such as melanoma, head and neck, liver or kidney cancer. Each CDR3 is given with its conserved first and last residue. A D gene is named only where the DNA matches it firmly. Only some rows state a clone size, as once, few, many or a class for expanded clones.

TRBV15,NA,TRBD1,TRBJ2-7,CATSTGTGIFYEQYF,TGTGCCACCAGTACCGGGACAGGGATATTTTACGAGCAGTACTTC
TRBV2,few,NA,TRBJ1-2,CASSDLGGRDGYTF,TGTGCCAGCAGCGACCTAGGGGGGCGGGATGGCTACACCTTC
TRBV5-1,NA,NA,TRBJ1-1,CASSFWQGGTEAFF,TGCGCCAGCAGCTTCTGGCAGGGAGGCACTGAAGCTTTCTTT
TRBV2,NA,NA,TRBJ2-2,CASSERGVAGELFF,TGTGCCAGCAGTGAAAGGGGGGTGGCCGGGGAGCTGTTTTTT
TRBV7-9,few,NA,TRBJ1-6,CASSPASDSPLHF,TGTGCCAGCAGCCCAGCCTCGGATTCACCCCTCCACTTT
TRBV27,NA,NA,TRBJ2-7,CASRNLDTSYEQYF,TGTGCCAGCAGGAACCTCGACACCTCCTACGAGCAGTACTTC
TRBV14,NA,TRBD1,TRBJ1-2,CASSPSITGEWGYTF,TGTGCCAGCAGCCCTAGTATCACAGGGGAATGGGGCTACACCTTC
TRBV5-1,NA,TRBD1,TRBJ2-2,CASSFAGTGITGELFF,TGCGCCAGCAGCTTCGCCGGGACAGGCATCACCGGGGAGCTGTTTTTT
TRBV18,NA,TRBD1,TRBJ2-7,CASSPMGQGAYEQYF,TGTGCCAGCTCACCTATGGGACAGGGAGCCTACGAGCAGTACTTC
TRBV27,NA,NA,TRBJ1-6,CASSLSIGGGYSPLHF,TGTGCCAGCAGTTTATCGATCGGAGGCGGGTATTCACCCCTCCACTTT
TRBV5-4,NA,NA,TRBJ2-3,CASSPNLWGSTDTQYF,TGTGCCAGCAGCCCCAACCTTTGGGGCTCCACAGATACGCAGTATTTT
TRBV6-6,NA,NA,TRBJ2-7,CASSPGHYEQYF,TGTGCCAGCAGCCCTGGACACTACGAGCAGTACTTC
TRBV29-1,NA,TRBD1,TRBJ2-2,CSVLQGLTNTGELFF,TGCAGCGTCCTACAGGGGCTTACGAACACCGGGGAGCTGTTTTTT
TRBV4-3,few,NA,TRBJ2-3,CASSQDLQTVHSADTQYF,TGCGCCAGCAGCCAAGATTTGCAAACAGTCCATTCCGCAGATACGCAGTATTTT
TRBV7-2,once,NA,TRBJ1-2,CASSSRGGSSYGYTF,TGTGCCAGCAGCTCTAGGGGCGGCAGTTCCTATGGCTACACCTTC
TRBV2,NA,NA,TRBJ2-4,CASRTQNIQYF,TGTGCCAGCCGGACCCAAAACATTCAGTACTTC
TRBV21-1,NA,NA,TRBJ2-3,CASSSPREGSTDTQYF,TGTGCCAGCAGCTCCCCAAGAGAGGGTAGCACAGATACGCAGTATTTT
TRBV4-1,NA,NA,TRBJ1-6,CASSQGNRQDSPLHF,TGCGCCAGCAGCCAAGGGAACAGGCAGGATTCACCCCTCCACTTT
TRBV4-1,NA,TRBD1,TRBJ1-5,CASSQGWDRDLYSNQPQHF,TGCGCCAGCAGCCAAGGCTGGGACAGAGACCTTTATAGCAATCAGCCCCAGCATTTT
TRBV25-1,NA,NA,TRBJ2-5,CASSERGGQETQYF,TGTGCCAGCAGTGAAAGGGGGGGCCAAGAGACCCAGTACTTC
TRBV6-5,NA,NA,TRBJ1-1,CASSPTFRTEAFF,TGTGCCAGCAGCCCTACATTCCGCACTGAAGCTTTCTTT
TRBV28,NA,NA,TRBJ1-2,CASSFHSGRSYGYTF,TGTGCCAGCAGTTTCCACTCGGGGCGGTCGTATGGCTACACCTTC